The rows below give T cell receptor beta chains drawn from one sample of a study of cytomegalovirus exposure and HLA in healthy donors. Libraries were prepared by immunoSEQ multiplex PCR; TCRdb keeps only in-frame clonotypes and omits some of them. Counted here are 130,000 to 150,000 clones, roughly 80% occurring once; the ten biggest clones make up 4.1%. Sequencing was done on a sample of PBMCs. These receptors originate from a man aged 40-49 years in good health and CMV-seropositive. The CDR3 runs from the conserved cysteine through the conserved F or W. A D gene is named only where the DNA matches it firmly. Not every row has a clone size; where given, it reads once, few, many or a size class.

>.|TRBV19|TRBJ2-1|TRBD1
CASGRGEQFF
TGTGCCAGTGGCAGGGGGGAGCAGTTCTTC
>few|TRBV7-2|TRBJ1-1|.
CASRRGGTGGTEAFF
TGTGCCAGCAGACGGGGGGGGACGGGAGGCACTGAAGCTTTCTTT
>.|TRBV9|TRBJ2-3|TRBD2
CASSVVSGGAEDTQYF
TGTGCCAGCAGCGTAGTAAGCGGGGGGGCCGAAGATACGCAGTATTTT
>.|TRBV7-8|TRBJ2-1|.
CASGRSGAYNEQFF
TGTGCCAGCGGGCGGTCGGGGGCCTACAATGAGCAGTTCTTC
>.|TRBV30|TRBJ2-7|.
CAWSGYGAVTYEQYF
TGTGCCTGGAGTGGGTATGGGGCGGTTACCTACGAGCAGTACTTC
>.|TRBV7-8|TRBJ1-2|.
CASSISGVGYTF
TGTGCCAGCAGCATTTCAGGGGTTGGCTACACCTTC
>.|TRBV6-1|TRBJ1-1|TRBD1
CASRFDRAEAFF
TGTGCCAGCAGATTCGACAGGGCAGAAGCTTTCTTT
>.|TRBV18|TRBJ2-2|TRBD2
CASSPPQREQTGELFF
TGTGCCAGCTCACCACCACAGCGGGAGCAAACCGGGGAGCTGTTTTTT
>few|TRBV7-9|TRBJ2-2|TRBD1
CASSLRDSAFRELFF
TGTGCCAGCAGCCTCCGGGACAGTGCTTTCCGGGAGCTGTTTTTT
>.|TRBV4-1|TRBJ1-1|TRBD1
CASSPRQGARNTEAFF
TGCGCCAGCAGCCCCAGACAGGGGGCGAGGAACACTGAAGCTTTCTTT
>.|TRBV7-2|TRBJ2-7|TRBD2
CASSPASGGKYEQYF
TGTGCCAGCAGCCCAGCTAGCGGGGGAAAATACGAGCAGTACTTC
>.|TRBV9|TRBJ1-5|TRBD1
CASSVGQGAGPQHF
TGTGCCAGCAGCGTAGGACAGGGGGCCGGGCCCCAGCATTTT
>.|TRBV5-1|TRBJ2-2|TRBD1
CASSLRFTGDTGELFF
TGCGCCAGCAGCTTGAGGTTTACAGGGGACACCGGGGAGCTGTTTTTT
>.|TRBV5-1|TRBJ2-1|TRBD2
CASRSLAGNYNEQFF
TGCGCCAGCAGGTCACTAGCGGGTAATTACAATGAGCAGTTCTTC
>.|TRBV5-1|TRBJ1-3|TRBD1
CASSRTTGTGNTIYF
TGCGCCAGCAGCCGGACGACAGGGACTGGAAACACCATATATTTT
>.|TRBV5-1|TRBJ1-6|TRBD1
CASSPRTGGNSPLHF
TGCGCCAGCAGCCCACGGACAGGGGGGAATTCACCCCTCCACTTT